Below, 4 T cell receptor beta chains from the same sample are listed, as sequenced in a study of blood T cell repertoires in COVID-19. Clones were sequenced by immunoSEQ multiplex PCR, and TCRdb holds only the in-frame ones, with some missing. The sample records 150,000 to 200,000 clones, around 84% being singletons. The sample consisted of peripheral blood. The receptors were sampled from a woman aged 65 to 85 with COVID-19, enrolled during active disease.

The gene calls are TRBV7-8 and TRBJ1-1; perhaps TRBD1 as D (6 bases). The V gene's germline CDR1 is SGHVS and CDR2 FQNEAQ. V was cut by 1 base and J by 4 bases, with 16 bases left in between. The CDR3 contains 16 residues. The DNA of the CDR3 is TGTGCCAGCAGCTTAGTCAGGGGCGCGGTCGGCACTGAAGCTTTCTTT. It yields the protein CASSLVRGAVGTEAFF.

This chain connects TRBV7-8 to TRBJ2-4, with 8 bases fitting TRBD2. J gave up 0 bases and V 5 bases, and 6 bases lay outside the gene matches. The CDR3 has 16 residues. CDR1 SGHVS and CDR2 FQNEAQ come from the germline V gene. This CDR3 is CASSISGKLAKNIQYF. The CDR3 DNA sequence: TGTGCCAGCAGCATTAGCGGGAAGCTAGCCAAAAACATTCAGTACTTC.

This clone was recorded at least ten times. This chain joins TRBV11-2 and TRBJ2-7, with a weak D call TRBD1 (6 bases). Trimming removed 2 bases at V and 9 bases at J, with 20 bases between. This CDR3 is built from 15 residues. Germline V gene lookup returns CDR1 SGHAT and CDR2 FQNNGV. CDR3 residues: CASSLYPGERSVQYV. The CDR3, as DNA: TGTGCCAGCAGCTTATACCCAGGGGAAAGGTCTGTGCAGTACGTC.

The chain is built from TRBV19 and TRBJ1-1; TRBD1 agrees at 7 bases. V lost 5 bases, J lost 1 base, and 4 bases stayed unmatched. Germline assignment: CDR1 LNHDA and CDR2 SQIVND (reference sequence). The CDR3 is 14 amino acids. This CDR3 reads CASSQGVANTEAFF. The CDR3 DNA is TGTGCCAGTAGTCAGGGGGTGGCGAACACTGAAGCTTTCTTT. Complete variable domain (other parts from reference TRBV19 and TRBJ1-1): DGGITQSPKYLFRKEGQNVTLSCEQNLNHDAMYWYRQDPGQGLRLIYYSQIVNDFQKGDIAEGYSVSREKKESFPLTVTSAQKNPTAFYLCASSQGVANTEAFFGQGTRLTVV.